The rows below give T cell receptor beta chains drawn from one sample of a study of blood T cell repertoires in COVID-19. Measured with immunoSEQ multiplex PCR; TCRdb has only the in-frame clones, and not every one. The sample records 45,000 to 60,000 clones, around 83% being singletons. The sequenced material came from peripheral blood. The receptors originated from a man aged 70-80 years with active COVID-19. Each CDR3 is given with its conserved first and last residue. The D gene is left open where the match is weak. A clone size is listed for some rows: how often the clone was seen (once, few, many), or a class if it is expanded.

V gene	CDR3 length	clone size	J gene	D gene	CDR3 DNA	CDR3 protein
TRBV6-5	14	NA	TRBJ1-1	TRBD1	TGTGCCAGCAGTTACGCAGGGGGCAACACTGAAGCTTTCTTT	CASSYAGGNTEAFF
TRBV5-1	13	NA	TRBJ1-5	TRBD1	TGCGCCAGCAGCTTAGACAGGGACCAGCCCCAGCATTTT	CASSLDRDQPQHF
TRBV7-8	16	NA	TRBJ1-6	TRBD1	TGTGCCAGCAGCTCTGCGGACAGGGGCGGAAATTCACCCCTCCACTTT	CASSSADRGGNSPLHF
TRBV9	14	NA	TRBJ2-5	TRBD2	TGTGCCAGCAGCCCGGGGGGGGGTTTGGAGACCCAGTACTTC	CASSPGGGLETQYF
TRBV6-5	14	NA	TRBJ2-7	NA	TGTGCCAGCAGTCCGTTGACAGGACCGTACGAGCAGTACTTC	CASSPLTGPYEQYF
TRBV7-9	19	NA	TRBJ2-6	TRBD1	TGTGCCAGCAGCCTCCGGACAGGCCAAACCCTTAAGCGGGCCAACGTCCTGACTTTC	CASSLRTGQTLKRANVLTF
TRBV7-6	18	NA	TRBJ2-1	TRBD1	TGTGCCAGCAGCTTAGATCCTGGGAGGACAGGGGTGGAGGATGAGCAGTTCTTC	CASSLDPGRTGVEDEQFF
TRBV4-3	19	NA	TRBJ2-4	TRBD2	TGCGCCAGCAGCCAAGCTACCGCGGGGTCGGCGGGGGGGAAAAACATTCAGTACTTC	CASSQATAGSAGGKNIQYF
TRBV9	15	NA	TRBJ2-3	TRBD1	TGTGCCAGCAGCGTTGAGGGGGCTAAAACAGATACGCAGTATTTT	CASSVEGAKTDTQYF
TRBV2	15	NA	TRBJ2-1	TRBD2	TGTGCCAGCACGAAGGAACTAGCGGGGGATAATGAGCAGTTCTTC	CASTKELAGDNEQFF
TRBV18	16	NA	TRBJ1-1	TRBD1	TGTGCCAGCTCATCCTCCATGACAGGGTCCCACACTGAAGCTTTCTTT	CASSSSMTGSHTEAFF
TRBV6-2/TRBV6-3	15	NA	TRBJ1-3	NA	TGTGCCAGCAGTTATGGCCGACTCTCTGGAAACACCATATATTTT	CASSYGRLSGNTIYF
TRBV7-2	14	once	TRBJ2-3	TRBD1	TGTGCCAGCAGGCCCAGGGGGCTCACAGATACGCAGTATTTT	CASRPRGLTDTQYF
TRBV5-1	16	NA	TRBJ2-3	NA	TGCGCCAGCAGCTCCGTCGGCAGGGGTATAGCAGATACGCAGTATTTT	CASSSVGRGIADTQYF
TRBV5-1	14	once	TRBJ2-5	NA	TGCGCCAGCAGCTTGAACACAGCTCAAGAGACCCAGTACTTC	CASSLNTAQETQYF
TRBV9	16	NA	TRBJ2-1	NA	TGTGCCAGCAGCCCAGATTTGGGGGGGGGCTGGAGTGAGCAGTTCTTC	CASSPDLGGGWSEQFF
TRBV24-1	13	NA	TRBJ1-5	NA	TGTGCCACCAGTGACCCGGGAGAGAAGCCCCAGCATTTT	CATSDPGEKPQHF
TRBV7-2	14	few	TRBJ1-5	NA	TGTGCCAGCAGCTTTAAACAGGGCGGTCAGCCCCAGCATTTT	CASSFKQGGQPQHF
TRBV10-3	13	NA	TRBJ2-7	NA	TGTGCCACAGGACATCCGCAAACCTACGAGCAGTACTTC	CATGHPQTYEQYF
TRBV20-1	14	NA	TRBJ1-2	NA	TGCAGTGCTAGTCGTTCCGGGGGAAACTATGGCTACACCTTC	CSASRSGGNYGYTF
TRBV6-4	15	NA	TRBJ2-3	TRBD2	TGTGCCAGCCGCTCTAGCGGGGGGAGCACAGATACGCAGTATTTT	CASRSSGGSTDTQYF
TRBV5-6	17	NA	TRBJ2-2	TRBD1	TGTGCCAGCAGCGGGACAGAAGGGACAGGGTTCGCCGGGGAGCTGTTTTTT	CASSGTEGTGFAGELFF
TRBV28	16	NA	TRBJ1-5	NA	TGTGCCAGCAGTTCCCCGCGGGAAGGGCTAACTCAGCCCCAGCATTTT	CASSSPREGLTQPQHF
TRBV4-3	12	once	TRBJ1-1	NA	TGCGCCAGCAGCCATAGGAACACTGAAGCTTTCTTT	CASSHRNTEAFF
TRBV27	15	NA	TRBJ1-1	NA	TGTGCCAGCAGTCCCGGGACATTCGCCAGCACTGAAGCTTTCTTT	CASSPGTFASTEAFF
TRBV7-3	14	NA	TRBJ1-2	TRBD1	TGTGCCAGCAGCTTAGGTCAGGGGGCCGGTGGCTACACCTTC	CASSLGQGAGGYTF
TRBV29-1	13	NA	TRBJ1-2	NA	TGCAGCGTTCCCCTCGGGGGAGGCTATGGCTACACCTTC	CSVPLGGGYGYTF
TRBV7-8	15	NA	TRBJ2-7	TRBD1	TGTGCCAGCAGCAGGACAGGGGGCAACAACTACGAGCAGTACTTC	CASSRTGGNNYEQYF
TRBV19	16	NA	TRBJ1-2	NA	TGTGCCAGTAGTAATTCCCCTGCGCCAGGGGACTATGGCTACACCTTC	CASSNSPAPGDYGYTF
TRBV9	15	NA	TRBJ2-7	NA	TGTGCCAGCAGCGCGGGACAAATGAGCTCCTACGAGCAGTACTTC	CASSAGQMSSYEQYF
TRBV29-1	11	NA	TRBJ2-1	NA	TGCAGCGCTGGACACAACAATGAGCAGTTCTTC	CSAGHNNEQFF
TRBV11-3	14	NA	TRBJ2-2	NA	TGTGCCAGCAGCTTAGGGCTAGGAGCCGGGGAGCTGTTTTTT	CASSLGLGAGELFF
TRBV19	15	once	TRBJ2-1	TRBD2	TGTGCCAGTAGTACCCGGGGGGGGGCCTACAATGAGCAGTTCTTC	CASSTRGGAYNEQFF
TRBV18	14	NA	TRBJ2-1	TRBD2	TGTGCCAGCTCACCCGGGCTAGCGGGATCAACGCAGTTCTTC	CASSPGLAGSTQFF
TRBV24-1	18	NA	TRBJ1-1	TRBD1	TGTGCCACCAGTGACCCCGACAGGGATAAACGGATGAACACTGAAGCTTTCTTT	CATSDPDRDKRMNTEAFF
TRBV11-2	15	NA	TRBJ1-3	NA	TGTGCCAGCAGCTTAGGAGATTTCTCTGGAAACACCATATATTTT	CASSLGDFSGNTIYF
TRBV6-2/TRBV6-3	16	NA	TRBJ1-1	NA	TGTGCCAGCAGTTCCGCAGGGGCGGTTACTAACACTGAAGCTTTCTTT	CASSSAGAVTNTEAFF
TRBV7-2	15	NA	TRBJ2-1	TRBD2	TGTGCCAGCAGCTTAGGGGGGGGGAACTACAATGAGCAGTTCTTC	CASSLGGGNYNEQFF